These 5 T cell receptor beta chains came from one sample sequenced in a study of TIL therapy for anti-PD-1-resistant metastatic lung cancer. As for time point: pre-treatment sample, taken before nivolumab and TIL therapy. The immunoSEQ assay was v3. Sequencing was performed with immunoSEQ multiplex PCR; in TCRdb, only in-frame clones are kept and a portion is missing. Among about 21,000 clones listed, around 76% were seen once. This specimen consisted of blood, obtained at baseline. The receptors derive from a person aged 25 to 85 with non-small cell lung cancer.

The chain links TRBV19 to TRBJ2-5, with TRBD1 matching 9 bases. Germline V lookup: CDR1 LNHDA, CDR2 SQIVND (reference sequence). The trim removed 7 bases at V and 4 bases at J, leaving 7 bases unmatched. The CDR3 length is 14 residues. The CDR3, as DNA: TGTGCCAGTACCCCGGGACAGGGTGTAGAGACCCAGTACTTC. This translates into CASTPGQGVETQYF.

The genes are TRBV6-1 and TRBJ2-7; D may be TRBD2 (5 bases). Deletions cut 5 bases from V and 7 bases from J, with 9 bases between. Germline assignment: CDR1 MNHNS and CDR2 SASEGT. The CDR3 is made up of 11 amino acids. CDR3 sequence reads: CASSRREEQYF. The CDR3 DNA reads TGTGCCAGCAGTCGCCGGGAAGAGCAGTACTTC.

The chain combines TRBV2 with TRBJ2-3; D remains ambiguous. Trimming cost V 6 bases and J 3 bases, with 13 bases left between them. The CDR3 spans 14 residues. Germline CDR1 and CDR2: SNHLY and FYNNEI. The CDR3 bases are TGTGCCAGCAGGAAAGGTCTGGTTACAGATACGCAGTATTTT. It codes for CASRKGLVTDTQYF.

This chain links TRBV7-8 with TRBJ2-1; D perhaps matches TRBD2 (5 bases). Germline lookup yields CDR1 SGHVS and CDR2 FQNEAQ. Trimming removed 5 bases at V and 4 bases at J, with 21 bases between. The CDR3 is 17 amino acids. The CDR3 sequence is CASSIWTAGFLYNEQFF. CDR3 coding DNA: TGTGCCAGCAGCATCTGGACTGCGGGCTTCCTATACAATGAGCAGTTCTTC.

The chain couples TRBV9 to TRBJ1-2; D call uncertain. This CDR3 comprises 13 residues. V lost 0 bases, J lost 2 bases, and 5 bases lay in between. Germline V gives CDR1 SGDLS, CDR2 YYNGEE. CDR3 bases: TGTGCCAGCAGCGTAGACCACAACTATGGCTACACCTTC. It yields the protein CASSVDHNYGYTF.